The rows below give T cell receptor beta chains drawn from one sample of a study of OX40 agonist ivuxolimab in advanced cancers. Using immunoSEQ multiplex PCR, the repertoire was profiled, and TCRdb retains in-frame clones only, with some absent. The sample includes roughly 24,000 clones, 84% of them seen just once. The sample here was CD4+ or CD8+ T cells sorted from blood, taken in a trial of the OX40 agonist ivuxolimab. The receptors stem from an adult with an advanced solid tumor such as melanoma, head and neck, liver or kidney cancer. The CDR3 runs from the conserved cysteine through the conserved F or W. Fields, in order: clone size, J gene, D gene, V gene, CDR3 DNA, CDR3 protein. A D gene is named only where the DNA matches it firmly. For some rows the clone size is stated as once, few or many, or as a class when expanded; others skip it.

clone_size: once
j_call: TRBJ1-6
d_call: TRBD1
v_call: TRBV6-5
cdr3_nt: TGTGCCAGCAGCCTTACAGGGGGCTTTAATTCACCCCTCCACTTT
cdr3_aa: CASSLTGGFNSPLHF

clone_size: .
j_call: TRBJ2-1
d_call: .
v_call: TRBV19
cdr3_nt: TGTGCCAGTAGCCCCCGAGGGATAAGCTCCTACAATGAGCAGTTCTTC
cdr3_aa: CASSPRGISSYNEQFF

clone_size: .
j_call: TRBJ2-2
d_call: .
v_call: TRBV19
cdr3_nt: TGTGCCAGTATCGGGAGCGGACGAACCGGGGAGCTGTTTTTT
cdr3_aa: CASIGSGRTGELFF

clone_size: .
j_call: TRBJ2-4
d_call: .
v_call: TRBV7-9
cdr3_nt: TGTGCCAGCGAAGCCACGGGTTCTCAGTACTTC
cdr3_aa: CASEATGSQYF

clone_size: once
j_call: TRBJ1-2
d_call: TRBD1
v_call: TRBV5-6
cdr3_nt: TGTGCCAGCAGCTTGGGACAGGGGGACTATGGCTACACCTTC
cdr3_aa: CASSLGQGDYGYTF

clone_size: .
j_call: TRBJ2-3
d_call: TRBD1
v_call: TRBV5-1
cdr3_nt: TGCGCCAGCAGCGGAACGGGACAGGGTTACACTAGCACAGATACGCAGTATTTT
cdr3_aa: CASSGTGQGYTSTDTQYF

clone_size: .
j_call: TRBJ2-1
d_call: .
v_call: TRBV9
cdr3_nt: TGTGCCAGCAGCCCTACCGGGACCAACTACAATGAGCAGTTCTTC
cdr3_aa: CASSPTGTNYNEQFF

clone_size: once
j_call: TRBJ2-7
d_call: .
v_call: TRBV6-1
cdr3_nt: TGTGCCAGCAGTGAAAAGGTAAGTTGGGCTTACGAGCAGTACTTC
cdr3_aa: CASSEKVSWAYEQYF

clone_size: .
j_call: TRBJ2-1
d_call: .
v_call: TRBV18
cdr3_nt: TGTGCCAGCTCGGACGGATTTGGAGGGCCCACCGGCTATGAGCAGTTCTTC
cdr3_aa: CASSDGFGGPTGYEQFF

clone_size: .
j_call: TRBJ2-1
d_call: .
v_call: TRBV7-6
cdr3_nt: TGTGCCAGCAGCTTGTGGGGGGCGAATGAGCAGTTCTTC
cdr3_aa: CASSLWGANEQFF

clone_size: .
j_call: TRBJ1-1
d_call: TRBD1
v_call: TRBV7-8
cdr3_nt: TGTGCCAGCAGCTTCGACAGGGACACTGAAGCTTTCTTT
cdr3_aa: CASSFDRDTEAFF

clone_size: .
j_call: TRBJ2-7
d_call: TRBD2
v_call: TRBV30
cdr3_nt: TGTGCCTGGAGCGCGTCCCCGGGACTATTCTCCTACGAGCAGTACTTC
cdr3_aa: CAWSASPGLFSYEQYF

clone_size: .
j_call: TRBJ2-1
d_call: .
v_call: TRBV4-1
cdr3_nt: TGCGCCAGCAGCCAAGTTGACCTAGTGTCCTACAATGAGCAGTTCTTC
cdr3_aa: CASSQVDLVSYNEQFF

clone_size: .
j_call: TRBJ2-5
d_call: .
v_call: TRBV7-8
cdr3_nt: TGTGCCAGCAGCATCGACGGAGTGGAGACCCAGTACTTC
cdr3_aa: CASSIDGVETQYF

clone_size: .
j_call: TRBJ2-3
d_call: .
v_call: TRBV13
cdr3_nt: TGTGCCAGCAGCCCCGGGCCTCCCCCAGATACGCAGTATTTT
cdr3_aa: CASSPGPPPDTQYF

clone_size: .
j_call: TRBJ2-2
d_call: .
v_call: TRBV9
cdr3_nt: TGTGCCAGCAGTATGACAGGGAACACCGGGGAGCTGTTTTTT
cdr3_aa: CASSMTGNTGELFF

clone_size: .
j_call: TRBJ2-7
d_call: TRBD1
v_call: TRBV11-2
cdr3_nt: TGTGCCAGCAGCTTCGGGACAGGCGCCTACGAGCAGTACTTC
cdr3_aa: CASSFGTGAYEQYF

clone_size: .
j_call: TRBJ2-1
d_call: TRBD2
v_call: TRBV18
cdr3_nt: TGTGCCAGCTCACCTCCGGGACTAGGTTCCTACAATGAGCAGTTCTTC
cdr3_aa: CASSPPGLGSYNEQFF

clone_size: .
j_call: TRBJ1-2
d_call: .
v_call: TRBV4-3
cdr3_nt: TGCGCCAGCAGCCTCCAGGGAGGGGGGGGCGGCTACACCTTC
cdr3_aa: CASSLQGGGGGYTF

clone_size: .
j_call: TRBJ2-1
d_call: TRBD2
v_call: TRBV19
cdr3_nt: TGTGCCAGCACGGTAGCGGGAGGGGTGTCCAATGAGCAGTTCTTC
cdr3_aa: CASTVAGGVSNEQFF

clone_size: .
j_call: TRBJ2-3
d_call: .
v_call: TRBV7-2
cdr3_nt: TGTGCCAGCAGCTTAGGGGGAGCGATCCAAACGCAGTATTTT
cdr3_aa: CASSLGGAIQTQYF

clone_size: .
j_call: TRBJ2-2
d_call: TRBD2
v_call: TRBV27
cdr3_nt: TGTGCCAGCAGTGTTTTGACTAGCGGGAGAGGTCCCGGGGAGCTGTTTTTT
cdr3_aa: CASSVLTSGRGPGELFF

clone_size: .
j_call: TRBJ2-3
d_call: .
v_call: TRBV30
cdr3_nt: TGTGCCTGGGGACTTGATACGCAGTATTTT
cdr3_aa: CAWGLDTQYF

clone_size: once
j_call: TRBJ2-1
d_call: TRBD2
v_call: TRBV4-2
cdr3_nt: TGTGCCAGCAGCCAAGCGGGAGGAACCTACAATGAGCAGTTCTTC
cdr3_aa: CASSQAGGTYNEQFF

clone_size: few
j_call: TRBJ2-7
d_call: TRBD1
v_call: TRBV27
cdr3_nt: TGTGCCAGCCGCCAGAAGGGGACAGGATTCTCCTACGAGCAGTACTTC
cdr3_aa: CASRQKGTGFSYEQYF

clone_size: .
j_call: TRBJ1-1
d_call: TRBD1
v_call: TRBV5-1
cdr3_nt: TGCGCCAGCAGATTGGGACCCGACAGGGTGGGCACTGAAGCTTTCTTT
cdr3_aa: CASRLGPDRVGTEAFF

clone_size: few
j_call: TRBJ2-3
d_call: .
v_call: TRBV4-2
cdr3_nt: TGTGCCAGCAGCTTCAATCCCGCACGAACAGATACGCAGTATTTT
cdr3_aa: CASSFNPARTDTQYF

clone_size: .
j_call: TRBJ2-6
d_call: .
v_call: TRBV2
cdr3_nt: TGTGCCAGCAGAACAGGGTCGGGGGCCAACGTCCTGACTTTC
cdr3_aa: CASRTGSGANVLTF

clone_size: once
j_call: TRBJ1-2
d_call: .
v_call: TRBV5-4
cdr3_nt: TGTGCCAGCAGCCCCCGGCAGGGATATGGCTACACCTTC
cdr3_aa: CASSPRQGYGYTF

clone_size: few
j_call: TRBJ2-7
d_call: .
v_call: TRBV7-2
cdr3_nt: TGTGCCAGCAGCGGCCGCAGTACACCCTCCTACGAGCAGTACTTC
cdr3_aa: CASSGRSTPSYEQYF

clone_size: .
j_call: TRBJ2-7
d_call: TRBD1
v_call: TRBV7-8
cdr3_nt: TGTGCCAGCAGCCCCCTCCGGGACAGCCTAACCTACGAGCAGTACTTC
cdr3_aa: CASSPLRDSLTYEQYF